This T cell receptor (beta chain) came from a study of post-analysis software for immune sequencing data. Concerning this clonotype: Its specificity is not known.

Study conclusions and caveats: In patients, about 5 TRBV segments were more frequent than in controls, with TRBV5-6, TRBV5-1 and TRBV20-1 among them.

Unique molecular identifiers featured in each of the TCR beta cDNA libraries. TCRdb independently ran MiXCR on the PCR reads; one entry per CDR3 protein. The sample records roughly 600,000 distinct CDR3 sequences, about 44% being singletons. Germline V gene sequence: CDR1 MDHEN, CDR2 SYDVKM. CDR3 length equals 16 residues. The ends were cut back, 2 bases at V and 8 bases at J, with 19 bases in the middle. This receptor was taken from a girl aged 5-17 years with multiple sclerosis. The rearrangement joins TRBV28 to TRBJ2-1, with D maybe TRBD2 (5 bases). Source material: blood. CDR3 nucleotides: TGTGCCAGCAGTTTAGCGGGTCTAAACGTTTTCGATGAGCAGTTCTTC. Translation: CASSLAGLNVFDEQFF.